This passage covers 9 T cell receptor beta chains from one sample sequenced in a study of cytomegalovirus exposure and HLA in healthy donors. PCR used 60 Vbeta primers and 13 Jbeta primers. Profiling relied on immunoSEQ multiplex PCR, and the TCRdb table lists in-frame clones only, not all of them. The sample's table shows 150,000 or so clones. Sequencing used PBMCs. These receptors originate from a man in his thirties or forties in good health and CMV-seronegative.

J is TRBJ2-5 and V is TRBV4-1; 7 bases are a match to TRBD2. Per germline, CDR1 MGHRA and CDR2 YSYEKL. Germline trimming cut 0 bases from V and 5 bases from J; bases unmatched to any gene: 9. There are 16 residues in the CDR3. This CDR3 is CASSQDTLGGFETQYF. The CDR3 DNA is TGCGCCAGCAGCCAAGATACGTTGGGAGGGTTTGAGACCCAGTACTTC.

This chain connects TRBV9 to TRBJ1-2, with D unresolved. The germline CDR1 and CDR2 sequences are SGDLS and YYNGEE. Trimming shortened V by 3 bases and J by 0 bases, and 15 bases separated the two germline ends. The CDR3 runs to 16 residues. The CDR3 DNA is TGTGCCAGCAGCGCGCGGGAACCTCGATCTAACTATGGCTACACCTTC. It translates to CASSAREPRSNYGYTF.

The chain employs TRBV5-4 and TRBJ2-1; no definite D call. V was pared by 5 bases and J by 5 bases, with 11 bases between. Germline CDR1 SGHNT, CDR2 YYREEE (reference sequence). The CDR3 is 13 amino acids. The CDR3 protein is CASSSGSNNEQFF. CDR3 nucleotide sequence: TGTGCCAGCAGTTCGGGTTCCAACAATGAGCAGTTCTTC.

The CDR3 loop is CASSISSGRAGSKTQYF. CDR3 DNA sequence: TGTGCCAGTAGTATAAGTAGCGGGAGGGCCGGGAGTAAAACCCAGTACTTC. The V gene is TRBV19, the J gene TRBJ2-5, with 11 bases matching TRBD2. Germline V CDR1 and CDR2: LNHDA, SQIVND (reference sequence). The V segment lost 2 bases and the J segment 8 bases; nucleotides outside the gene matches: 13. The CDR3 extends over 17 amino acids.

V gene TRBV5-8 combines with J gene TRBJ1-2; 8 bases line up with TRBD1. CDR1 and CDR2 (germline): SGHTS, YDEGEE. This CDR3 region has 16 residues. V was pared by 4 bases and J by 6 bases, with 14 bases of the junction left unmatched. CDR3 region: CASSDGAGTGKHGYTF. CDR3 DNA sequence: TGTGCCAGCAGCGATGGGGCCGGGACAGGAAAGCATGGCTACACCTTC.

The rearrangement uses TRBV11-2 and TRBJ2-7, with 8 bases matching TRBD1. The V and J ends lost 2 bases and 7 bases, in that order; junction bases with no gene match: 7. The CDR3 covers 14 residues. Germline CDR1 and CDR2: SGHAT and FQNNGV. As DNA, the CDR3 is TGTGCCAGCAGCTTACCCCCCAGGGGGCAGGAGCAGTACTTC. Its translation: CASSLPPRGQEQYF. The entire variable domain, with the rest obtained from reference TRBV11-2 and TRBJ2-7, is as follows: EAGVAQSPRYKIIEKRQSVAFWCNPISGHATLYWYQQILGQGPKLLIQFQNNGVVDDSQLPKDRFSAERLKGVDSTLKIQPAKLEDSAVYLCASSLPPRGQEQYFGPGTRLTVT.

This sequence joins TRBV4-2 and TRBJ2-5; a possible D gene is TRBD2 (7 bases). The tail of the sequence fits TRBJ2-7 better, so the J call may be wrong. Germline V gives CDR1 LGHNA, CDR2 YNFKEQ. The CDR3 totals 15 residues. In DNA, the CDR3 is TGTGCCAGCAGCCAGAGGGGGACTACCTCCTACGAGCAGTACTTC. Encoded protein: CASSQRGTTSYEQYF.

The chain links TRBV11-3 to TRBJ1-1; unclear D gene. The germline CDR1 and CDR2 sequences are SGHNT and YENEEA. The CDR3 is 13 residues long. V lost 5 bases, J lost 8 bases, and 15 bases lay in between. The CDR3 nucleotides read TGTGCCAGCAGCCATACAGTTTCTGGGGAAGCTTTCTTT. It is translated as CASSHTVSGEAFF.

The chain links TRBV28 to TRBJ1-4; 11 nucleotides line up with TRBD1. Losses at the gene ends were 6 bases for V and 5 bases for J; bases not matched to a gene: 5. In germline, CDR1 is MDHEN, CDR2 SYDVKM. This CDR3 spans 15 amino acids. DNA for the CDR3: TGTGCCAGCAGGGGGACAGGGGGGGAGAATGAAAAACTGTTTTTT. Translation gives CASRGTGGENEKLFF.